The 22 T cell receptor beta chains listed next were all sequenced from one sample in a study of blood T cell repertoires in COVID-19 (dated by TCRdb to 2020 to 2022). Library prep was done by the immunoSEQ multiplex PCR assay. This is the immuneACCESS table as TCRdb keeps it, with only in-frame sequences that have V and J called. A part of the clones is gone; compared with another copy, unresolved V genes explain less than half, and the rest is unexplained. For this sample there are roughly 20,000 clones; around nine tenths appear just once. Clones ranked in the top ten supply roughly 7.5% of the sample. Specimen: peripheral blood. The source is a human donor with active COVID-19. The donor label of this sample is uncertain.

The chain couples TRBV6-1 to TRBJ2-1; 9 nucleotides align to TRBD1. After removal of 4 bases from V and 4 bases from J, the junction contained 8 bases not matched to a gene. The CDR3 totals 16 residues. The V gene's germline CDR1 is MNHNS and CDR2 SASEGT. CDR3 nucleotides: TGTGCCAGCAGTGGTTGGGGGACAGGGCGATACAATGAGCAGTTCTTC. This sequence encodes CASSGWGTGRYNEQFF.

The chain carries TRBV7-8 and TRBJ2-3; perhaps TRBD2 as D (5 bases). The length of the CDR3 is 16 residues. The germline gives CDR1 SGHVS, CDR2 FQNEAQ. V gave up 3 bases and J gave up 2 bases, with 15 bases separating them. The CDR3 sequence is CASSFKGGDFTDTQYF. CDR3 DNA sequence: TGTGCCAGCAGCTTCAAAGGAGGTGATTTCACAGATACGCAGTATTTT.

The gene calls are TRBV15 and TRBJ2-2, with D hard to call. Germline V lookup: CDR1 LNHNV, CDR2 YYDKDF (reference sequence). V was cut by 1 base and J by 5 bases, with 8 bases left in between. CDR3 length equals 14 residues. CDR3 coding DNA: TGTGCCACCAGCAGAGGTATAGAGACCGGGGAGCTGTTTTTT. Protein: CATSRGIETGELFF.

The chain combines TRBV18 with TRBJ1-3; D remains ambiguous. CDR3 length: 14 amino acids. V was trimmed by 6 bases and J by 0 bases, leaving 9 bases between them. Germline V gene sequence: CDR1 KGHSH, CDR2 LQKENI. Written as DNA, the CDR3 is TGTGCCAGCTCCCCCGCAGACTCTGGAAACACCATATATTTT. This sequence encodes CASSPADSGNTIYF. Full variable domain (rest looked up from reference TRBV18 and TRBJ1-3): NAGVMQNPRHLVRRRGQEARLRCSPMKGHSHVYWYRQLPEEGLKFMVYLQKENIIDESGMPKERFSAEFPKEGPSILRIQQVVRGDSAAYFCASSPADSGNTIYFGEGSWLTVV.

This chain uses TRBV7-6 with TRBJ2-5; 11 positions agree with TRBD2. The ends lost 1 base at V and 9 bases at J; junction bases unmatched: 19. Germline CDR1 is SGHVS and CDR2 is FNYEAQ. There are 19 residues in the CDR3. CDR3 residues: CASSLEGGILAGVTTAQYF. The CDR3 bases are TGTGCCAGCAGCTTAGAGGGGGGGATACTAGCGGGAGTTACCACGGCCCAGTACTTC.

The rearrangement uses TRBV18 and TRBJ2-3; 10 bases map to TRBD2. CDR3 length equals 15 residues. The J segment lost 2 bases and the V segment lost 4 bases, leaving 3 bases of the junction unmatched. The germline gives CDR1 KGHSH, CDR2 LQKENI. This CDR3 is CASSRTSGHTDTQYF. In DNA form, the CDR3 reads TGTGCCAGCTCACGGACTAGCGGACACACAGATACGCAGTATTTT.

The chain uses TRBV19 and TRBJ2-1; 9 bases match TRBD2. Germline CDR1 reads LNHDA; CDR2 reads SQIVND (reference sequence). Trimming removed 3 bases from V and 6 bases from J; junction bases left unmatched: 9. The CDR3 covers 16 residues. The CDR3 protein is CASSILTSGPFNEQFF. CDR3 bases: TGTGCCAGTAGTATCCTGACTAGCGGACCGTTCAATGAGCAGTTCTTC.

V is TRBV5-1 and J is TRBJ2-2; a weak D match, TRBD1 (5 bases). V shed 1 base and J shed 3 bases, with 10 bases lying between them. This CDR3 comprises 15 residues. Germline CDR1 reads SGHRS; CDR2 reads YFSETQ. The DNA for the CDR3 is TGCGCCAGCAGCTTGTACCAAGGGGACACCGGGGAGCTGTTTTTT. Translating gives CASSLYQGDTGELFF.

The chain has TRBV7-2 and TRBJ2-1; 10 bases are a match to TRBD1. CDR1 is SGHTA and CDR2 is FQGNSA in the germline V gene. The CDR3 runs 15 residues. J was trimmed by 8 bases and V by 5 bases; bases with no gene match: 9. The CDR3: CASSRSGTGEYEQFF. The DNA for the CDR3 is TGTGCCAGCAGCAGATCCGGGACAGGGGAATATGAGCAGTTCTTC.

For the CDR3, the DNA is TGTGCTAGTGGTTTGCTAGGCAAGTTAGCCAAAAACATTCAGTACTTC. Amino acid sequence: CASGLLGKLAKNIQYF. The V gene is TRBV12-5, the J gene TRBJ2-4; D is ambiguous. CDR3 length: 16 residues. V was pared by 2 bases and J by 0 bases, with 11 bases between. Germline lookup yields CDR1 LGHNT and CDR2 FRNRAP.

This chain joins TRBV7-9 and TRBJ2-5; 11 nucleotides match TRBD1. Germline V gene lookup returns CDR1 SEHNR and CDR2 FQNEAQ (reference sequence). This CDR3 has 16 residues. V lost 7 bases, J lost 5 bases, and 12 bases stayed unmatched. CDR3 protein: CASTLSGTGGRETQYF. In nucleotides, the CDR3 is TGTGCCAGCACCTTGTCCGGGACAGGGGGTCGGGAGACCCAGTACTTC.

The CDR3 region is CASSLERNTEAFF. The CDR3 DNA is TGTGCCAGCAGCTTAGAGAGAAACACTGAAGCTTTCTTT. V usage is TRBV7-9 and J usage is TRBJ1-1; D is ambiguous. The CDR3 length is 13 residues. Trimming removed 1 base at V and 2 bases at J, with 5 bases between. Germline values: CDR1 SEHNR, CDR2 FQNEAQ (reference sequence).

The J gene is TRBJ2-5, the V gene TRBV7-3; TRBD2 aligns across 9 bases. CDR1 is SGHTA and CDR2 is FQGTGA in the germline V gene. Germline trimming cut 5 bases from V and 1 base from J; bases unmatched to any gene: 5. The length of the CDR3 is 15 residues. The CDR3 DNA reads TGTGCCAGCAGCCGGGCTAGCGGGATCCAAGAGACCCAGTACTTC. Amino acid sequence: CASSRASGIQETQYF.

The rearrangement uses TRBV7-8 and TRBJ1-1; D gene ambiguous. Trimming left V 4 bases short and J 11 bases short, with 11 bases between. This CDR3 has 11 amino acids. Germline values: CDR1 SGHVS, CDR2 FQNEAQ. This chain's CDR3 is CASSSTWEAFF. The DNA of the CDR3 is TGTGCCAGCAGCTCAACCTGGGAGGCTTTCTTT.

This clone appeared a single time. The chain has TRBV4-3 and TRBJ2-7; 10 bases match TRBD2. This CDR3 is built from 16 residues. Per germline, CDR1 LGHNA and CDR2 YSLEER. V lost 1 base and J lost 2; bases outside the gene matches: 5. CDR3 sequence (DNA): TGCGCCAGCAGCCAAGCTCTGAGCGGGAGGGCCTACGAGCAGTACTTC. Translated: CASSQALSGRAYEQYF.

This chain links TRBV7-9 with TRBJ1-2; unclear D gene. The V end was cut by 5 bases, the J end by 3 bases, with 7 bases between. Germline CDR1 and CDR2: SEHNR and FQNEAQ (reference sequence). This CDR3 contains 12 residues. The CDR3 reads CASSRSDYGYTF. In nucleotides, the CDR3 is TGTGCCAGCAGCCGATCAGACTATGGCTACACCTTC.

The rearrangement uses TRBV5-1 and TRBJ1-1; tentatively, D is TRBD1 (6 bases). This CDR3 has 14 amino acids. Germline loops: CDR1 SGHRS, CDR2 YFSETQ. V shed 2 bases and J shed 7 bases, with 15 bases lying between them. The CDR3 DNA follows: TGCGCCAGCAGCTTTACAGGGTCTCTTAATGAAGCTTTCTTT. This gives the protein CASSFTGSLNEAFF.

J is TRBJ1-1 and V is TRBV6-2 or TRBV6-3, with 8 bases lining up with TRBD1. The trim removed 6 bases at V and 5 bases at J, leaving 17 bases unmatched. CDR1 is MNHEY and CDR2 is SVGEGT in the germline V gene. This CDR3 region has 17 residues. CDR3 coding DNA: TGTGCCAGCAGCCCCGCGCGAGAGACAGGGGCCGGGACTGAAGCTTTCTTT. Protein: CASSPARETGAGTEAFF.

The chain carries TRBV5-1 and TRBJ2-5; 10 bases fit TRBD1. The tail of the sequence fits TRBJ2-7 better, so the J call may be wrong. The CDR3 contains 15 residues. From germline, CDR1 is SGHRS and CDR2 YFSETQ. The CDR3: CASSDPGTGVDEQYF. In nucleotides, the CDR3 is TGCGCCAGCAGTGACCCTGGGACAGGGGTTGACGAGCAGTACTTC.

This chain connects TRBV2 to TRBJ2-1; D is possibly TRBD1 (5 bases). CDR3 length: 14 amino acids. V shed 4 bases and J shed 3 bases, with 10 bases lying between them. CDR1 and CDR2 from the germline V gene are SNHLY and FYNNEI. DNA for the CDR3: TGTGCCAGCAGTGGGGTGACAGTCTACAATGAGCAGTTCTTC. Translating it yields CASSGVTVYNEQFF.

Here the CDR3 DNA reads TGTGCCAGCAGTTCCGTAGCGGGAGGGTTCTACGAGCAGTACTTC. Translation: CASSSVAGGFYEQYF. The chain recombines TRBV27 with TRBJ2-7; TRBD2 matches 11 bases. Germline trimming cut 4 bases from V and 3 bases from J; bases unmatched to any gene: 5. The CDR3 is 15 residues long. From germline, CDR1 is MNHEY and CDR2 SMNVEV (reference sequence).

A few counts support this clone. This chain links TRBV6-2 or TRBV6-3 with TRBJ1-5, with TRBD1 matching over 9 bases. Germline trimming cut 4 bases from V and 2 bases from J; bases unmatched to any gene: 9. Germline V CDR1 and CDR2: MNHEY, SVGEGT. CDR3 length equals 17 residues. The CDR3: CASSSSATGGGNQPQHF. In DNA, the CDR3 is TGTGCCAGCAGTTCGTCAGCGACAGGGGGAGGCAATCAGCCCCAGCATTTT.